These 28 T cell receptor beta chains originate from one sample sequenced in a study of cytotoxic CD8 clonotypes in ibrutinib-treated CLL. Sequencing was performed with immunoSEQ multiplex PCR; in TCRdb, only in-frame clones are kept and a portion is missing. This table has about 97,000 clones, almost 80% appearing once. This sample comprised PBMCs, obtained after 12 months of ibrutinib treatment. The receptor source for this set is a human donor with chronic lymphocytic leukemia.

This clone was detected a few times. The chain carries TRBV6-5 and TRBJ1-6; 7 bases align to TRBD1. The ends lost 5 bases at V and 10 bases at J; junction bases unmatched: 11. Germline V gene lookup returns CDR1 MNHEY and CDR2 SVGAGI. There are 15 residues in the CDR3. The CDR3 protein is CASSTGADRHSPLHF. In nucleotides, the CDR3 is TGTGCCAGCAGTACCGGCGCGGACAGGCACTCACCCCTCCACTTT.

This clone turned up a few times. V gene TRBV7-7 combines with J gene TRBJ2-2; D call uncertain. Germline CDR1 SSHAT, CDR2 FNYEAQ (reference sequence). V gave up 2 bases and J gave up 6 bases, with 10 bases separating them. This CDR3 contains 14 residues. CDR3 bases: TGTGCCAGCAGCTTAAAGTTCGCTTCCGGGGAGCTGTTTTTT. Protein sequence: CASSLKFASGELFF.

CDR3 sequence: CASRPGQGIGPYEQYF. The CDR3 DNA is TGTGCCAGCAGACCCGGACAGGGAATTGGTCCCTACGAGCAGTACTTC. The chain employs TRBV28 and TRBJ2-7; 8 bases line up with TRBD1. Germline lookup yields CDR1 MDHEN and CDR2 SYDVKM. Germline trimming cut 6 bases from V and 2 bases from J; bases unmatched to any gene: 12. The CDR3 totals 16 residues.

The CDR3 spells CASSLEQGGEQFF. CDR3 bases: TGTGCCAGCAGCTTGGAGCAGGGTGGTGAGCAGTTCTTC. The rearrangement joins TRBV7-9 to TRBJ2-1; TRBD1 is a possible D gene (5 bases). CDR3 length: 13 residues. The germline gives CDR1 SEHNR, CDR2 FQNEAQ (reference sequence). Trimming removed 3 bases from V and 9 bases from J, with 12 bases in between.

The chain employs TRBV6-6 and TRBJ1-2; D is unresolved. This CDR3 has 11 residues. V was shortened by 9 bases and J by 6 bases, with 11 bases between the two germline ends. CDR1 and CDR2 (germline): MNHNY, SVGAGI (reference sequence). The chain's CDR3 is CARSSGDGYTF. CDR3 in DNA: TGTGCCAGGTCTAGCGGGGATGGCTACACCTTC.

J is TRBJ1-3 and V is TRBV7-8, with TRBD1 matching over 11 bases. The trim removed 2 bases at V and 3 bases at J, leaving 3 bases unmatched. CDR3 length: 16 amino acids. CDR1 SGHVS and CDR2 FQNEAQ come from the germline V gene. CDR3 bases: TGTGCCAGCAGCTTAAAAGGGACAGGGGGTGGAAACACCATATATTTT. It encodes CASSLKGTGGGNTIYF.

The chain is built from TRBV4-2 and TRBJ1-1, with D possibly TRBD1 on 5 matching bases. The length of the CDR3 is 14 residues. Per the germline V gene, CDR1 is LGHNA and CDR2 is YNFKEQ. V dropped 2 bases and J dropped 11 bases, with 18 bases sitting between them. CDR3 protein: CASSQSITGSEAFF. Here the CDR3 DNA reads TGTGCCAGCAGCCAATCCATTACAGGCTCGGAGGCTTTCTTT.

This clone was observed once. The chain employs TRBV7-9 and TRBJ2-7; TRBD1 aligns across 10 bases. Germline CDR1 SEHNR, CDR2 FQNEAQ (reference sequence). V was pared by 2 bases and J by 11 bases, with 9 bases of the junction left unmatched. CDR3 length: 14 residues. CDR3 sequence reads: CASSLPGQGSAEYF. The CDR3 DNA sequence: TGTGCCAGCAGCTTACCGGGACAGGGGTCCGCGGAGTACTTC.

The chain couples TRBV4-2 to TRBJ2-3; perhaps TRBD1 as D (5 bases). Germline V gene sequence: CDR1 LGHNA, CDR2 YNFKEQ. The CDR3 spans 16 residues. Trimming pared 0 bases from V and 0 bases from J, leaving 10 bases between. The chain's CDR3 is CASSQDATVSTDTQYF. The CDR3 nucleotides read TGTGCCAGCAGCCAAGATGCGACAGTTAGCACAGATACGCAGTATTTT.

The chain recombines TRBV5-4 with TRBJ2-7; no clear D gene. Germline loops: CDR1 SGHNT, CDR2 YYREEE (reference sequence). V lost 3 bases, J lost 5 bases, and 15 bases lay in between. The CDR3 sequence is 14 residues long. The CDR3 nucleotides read TGTGCCAGCAGCTCGGAAGGTTTAAATAACGAGCAGTACTTC. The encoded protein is CASSSEGLNNEQYF.

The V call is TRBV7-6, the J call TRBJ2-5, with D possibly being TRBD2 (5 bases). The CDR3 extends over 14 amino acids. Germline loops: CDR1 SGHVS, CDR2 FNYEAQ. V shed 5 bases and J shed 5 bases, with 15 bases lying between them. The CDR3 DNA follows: TGTGCCAGCAGCGGTCCCCGGGGTGGGGAGACCCAGTACTTC. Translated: CASSGPRGGETQYF.

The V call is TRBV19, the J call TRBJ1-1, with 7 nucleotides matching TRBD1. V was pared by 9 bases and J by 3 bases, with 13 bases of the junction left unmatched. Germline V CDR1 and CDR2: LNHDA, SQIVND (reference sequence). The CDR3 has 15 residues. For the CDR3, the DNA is TGTGCCAGCCACCCGACAGGGTATATCGACACTGAAGCTTTCTTT. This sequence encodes CASHPTGYIDTEAFF.

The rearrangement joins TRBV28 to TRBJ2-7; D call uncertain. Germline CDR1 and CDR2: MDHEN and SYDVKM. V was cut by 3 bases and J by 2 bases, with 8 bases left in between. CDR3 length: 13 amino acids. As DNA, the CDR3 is TGTGCCAGCAGTTTGCGGCAGCCCTACGAGCAGTACTTC. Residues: CASSLRQPYEQYF.

The chain's CDR3 is CARTTKYF. In DNA form, the CDR3 reads TGTGCCAGGACTACGAAGTACTTC. The rearrangement links TRBV11-3 to TRBJ2-7; D may be TRBD2 (5 bases). This CDR3 has 8 residues. The V end was cut by 9 bases, the J end by 11 bases, with 8 bases between. In germline, CDR1 is SGHNT, CDR2 YENEEA.

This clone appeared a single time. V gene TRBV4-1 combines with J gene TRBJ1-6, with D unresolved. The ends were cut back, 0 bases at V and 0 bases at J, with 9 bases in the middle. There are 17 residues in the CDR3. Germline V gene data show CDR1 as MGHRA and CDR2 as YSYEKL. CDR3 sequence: CASSQDSGSSYNSPLHF. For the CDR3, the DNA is TGCGCCAGCAGCCAAGATTCGGGGAGCTCCTATAATTCACCCCTCCACTTT.

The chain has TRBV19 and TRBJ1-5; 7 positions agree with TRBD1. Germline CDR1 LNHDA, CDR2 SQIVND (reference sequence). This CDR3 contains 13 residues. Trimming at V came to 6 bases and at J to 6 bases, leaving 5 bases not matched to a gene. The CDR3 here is CASRDRVFQPQHF. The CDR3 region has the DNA TGTGCCAGTAGAGACAGGGTGTTTCAGCCCCAGCATTTT.

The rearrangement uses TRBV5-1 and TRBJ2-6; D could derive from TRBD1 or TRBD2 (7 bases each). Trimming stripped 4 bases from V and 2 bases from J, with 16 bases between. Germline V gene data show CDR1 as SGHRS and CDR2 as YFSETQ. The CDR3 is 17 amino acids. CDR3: CASSPGGAIPGANVLTF. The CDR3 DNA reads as TGCGCCAGCAGCCCAGGGGGGGCTATCCCTGGGGCCAACGTCCTGACTTTC.

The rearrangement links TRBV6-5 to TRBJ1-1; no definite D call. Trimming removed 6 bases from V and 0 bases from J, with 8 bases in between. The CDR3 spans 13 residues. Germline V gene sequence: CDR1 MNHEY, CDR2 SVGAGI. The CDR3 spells CASRIRMNTEAFF. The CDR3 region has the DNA TGTGCCAGCAGGATTCGAATGAACACTGAAGCTTTCTTT.

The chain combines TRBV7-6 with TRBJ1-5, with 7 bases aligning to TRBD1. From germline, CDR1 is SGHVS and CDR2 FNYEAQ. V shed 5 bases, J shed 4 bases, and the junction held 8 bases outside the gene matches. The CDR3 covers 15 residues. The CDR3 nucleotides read TGTGCCAGCAGCAGAATGACAGGGCCTAATCAGCCCCAGCATTTT. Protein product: CASSRMTGPNQPQHF.

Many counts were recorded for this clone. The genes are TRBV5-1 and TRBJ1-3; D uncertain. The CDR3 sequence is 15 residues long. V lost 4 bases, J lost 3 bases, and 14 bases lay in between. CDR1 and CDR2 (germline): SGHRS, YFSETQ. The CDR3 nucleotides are TGCGCCAGCAGCCTCGAAGGGATGGGTGGAAACACCATATATTTT. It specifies CASSLEGMGGNTIYF.

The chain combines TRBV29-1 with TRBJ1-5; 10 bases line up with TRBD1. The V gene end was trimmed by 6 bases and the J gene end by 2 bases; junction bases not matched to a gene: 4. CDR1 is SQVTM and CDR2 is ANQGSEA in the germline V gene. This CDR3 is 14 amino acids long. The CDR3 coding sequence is TGCAGCGTGGGGGACAGGGGAGGCAATCAGCCCCAGCATTTT. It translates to CSVGDRGGNQPQHF.

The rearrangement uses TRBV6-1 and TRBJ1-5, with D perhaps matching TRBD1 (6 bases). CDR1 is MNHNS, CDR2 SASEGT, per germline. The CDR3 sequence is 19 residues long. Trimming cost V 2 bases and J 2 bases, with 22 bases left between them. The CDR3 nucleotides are TGTGCCAGCAGTGAATTCGTTGGGAGAGGGGGATGGGGCAATCAGCCCCAGCATTTT. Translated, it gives CASSEFVGRGGWGNQPQHF.

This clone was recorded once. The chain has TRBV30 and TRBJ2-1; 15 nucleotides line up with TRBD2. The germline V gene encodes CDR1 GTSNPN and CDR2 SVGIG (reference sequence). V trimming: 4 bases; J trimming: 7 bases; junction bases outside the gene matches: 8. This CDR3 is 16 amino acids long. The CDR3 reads CAWKRGLAGGRNEQFF. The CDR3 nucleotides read TGTGCCTGGAAAAGAGGACTAGCGGGGGGGCGGAATGAGCAGTTCTTC.

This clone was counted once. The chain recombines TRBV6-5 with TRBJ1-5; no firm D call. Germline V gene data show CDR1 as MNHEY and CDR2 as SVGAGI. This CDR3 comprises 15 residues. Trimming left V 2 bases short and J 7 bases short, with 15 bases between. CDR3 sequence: CASSYGMQAGQPQHF. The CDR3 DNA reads TGTGCCAGCAGTTACGGGATGCAGGCGGGGCAGCCCCAGCATTTT.

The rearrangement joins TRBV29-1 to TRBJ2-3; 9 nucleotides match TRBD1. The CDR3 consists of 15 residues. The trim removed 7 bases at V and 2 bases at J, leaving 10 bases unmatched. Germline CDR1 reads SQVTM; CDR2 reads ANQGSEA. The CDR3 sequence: CSADSGQGSTDTQYF. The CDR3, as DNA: TGCAGCGCCGACTCGGGACAGGGCTCCACAGATACGCAGTATTTT.

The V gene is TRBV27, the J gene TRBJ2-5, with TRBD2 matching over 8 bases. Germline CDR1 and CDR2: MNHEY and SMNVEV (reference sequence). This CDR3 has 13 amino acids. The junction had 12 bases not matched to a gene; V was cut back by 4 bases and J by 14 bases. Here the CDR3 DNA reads TGTGCCAGCAGTTCTATGCCCCGGGGGGGCCTCTACTTC. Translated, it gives CASSSMPRGGLYF.

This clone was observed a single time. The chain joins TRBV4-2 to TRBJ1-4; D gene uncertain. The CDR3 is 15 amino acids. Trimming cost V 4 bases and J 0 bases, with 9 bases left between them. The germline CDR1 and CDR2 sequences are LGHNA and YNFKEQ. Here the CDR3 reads CASSPDIATNEKLFF. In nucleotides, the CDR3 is TGTGCCAGCAGCCCCGACATTGCAACTAATGAAAAACTGTTTTTT.

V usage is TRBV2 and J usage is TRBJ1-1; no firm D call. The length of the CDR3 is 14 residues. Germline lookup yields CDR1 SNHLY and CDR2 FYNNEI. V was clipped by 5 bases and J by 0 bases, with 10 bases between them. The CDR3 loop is CASSSGRLNTEAFF. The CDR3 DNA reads TGTGCCAGCAGTTCCGGACGATTGAACACTGAAGCTTTCTTT.